These T cell receptor beta chains were read from a single sample in a study of tumor-infiltrating lymphocytes in localized non-small cell lung cancer. Assay: immunoSEQ multiplex PCR; the TCRdb copy retains only in-frame clones and omits some. The sample has about 16,000 clones, over 35% seen once. Sample: lung tumor tissue. These receptors were collected from a human donor with non-small cell lung cancer. CDR3s include the opening cysteine and the closing phenylalanine or tryptophan. The D gene is left open where the match is weak. Some rows have no size entry. The others give once, few or many, or a class for an expanded clone.

few | . | TRBJ1-4 | TRBV2 | CASRETKLGNPIEKLFF | TGTGCCAGCAGGGAGACTAAACTGGGAAACCCCATTGAAAAACTGTTTTTT
many | TRBD2 | TRBJ2-1 | TRBV9 | CASSGGGSSYNEQFF | TGTGCCAGCAGTGGGGGGGGGAGCTCCTACAATGAGCAGTTCTTC
once | . | TRBJ2-7 | TRBV25-1 | CASSRYYSSLEQYF | TGTGCCAGCAGTAGGTACTATTCCTCCCTAGAGCAGTACTTC
. | . | TRBJ1-2 | TRBV7-9 | CASSLDYGYTF | TGTGCCAGCAGCTTAGACTATGGCTACACCTTC
. | . | TRBJ1-1 | TRBV6-1 | CASSFDRPEAFF | TGTGCCAGCAGTTTCGACCGGCCTGAGGCTTTCTTT
few | . | TRBJ2-3 | TRBV20-1 | CSASGGNTQYF | TGCAGTGCTAGTGGCGGGAATACGCAGTATTTT
. | TRBD2 | TRBJ2-7 | TRBV11-2 | CASSLNGGGYEQYF | TGTGCCAGCAGCTTAAACGGGGGGGGGTACGAGCAGTACTTC
. | . | TRBJ1-2 | TRBV2 | CASSDGGYYGYTF | TGTGCCAGCAGTGACGGGGGTTACTATGGCTACACCTTC
. | TRBD1 | TRBJ1-4 | TRBV5-4 | CASSFQGAGFSEKLFF | TGTGCCAGCAGCTTCCAGGGGGCGGGGTTTAGTGAAAAACTGTTTTTT
. | TRBD1 | TRBJ1-2 | TRBV4-1 | CASSQGQGLGYTF | TGCGCCAGCAGCCAGGGACAGGGTTTGGGCTACACCTTC
. | TRBD1 | TRBJ1-5 | TRBV11-2 | CASSAEGQGNQPQHF | TGTGCCAGCAGCGCAGAGGGACAGGGTAATCAGCCCCAGCATTTT
. | . | TRBJ1-1 | TRBV10-3 | CAINPDKNTEAFF | TGTGCCATCAACCCGGACAAAAACACTGAAGCTTTCTTT
once | . | TRBJ1-5 | TRBV28 | CASSLPGVSNQPQHF | TGTGCCAGCAGTTTACCGGGGGTCAGCAATCAGCCCCAGCATTTT